The 23 T cell receptor beta chains below were found in one sample sequenced in a study of preoperative IRX-2 immunotherapy in early breast cancer. The table came from immunoSEQ multiplex PCR; TCRdb's copy has only in-frame clones and leaves some out. This table has more than 20,000 clones, approximately 90% appearing once. Treatment in this sample: preoperative locoregional IRX-2 cytokine immunotherapy. The source material was tumor tissue, sampled after IRX-2 immunotherapy. All receptors derive from a human donor with breast cancer.

This chain uses TRBV2 with TRBJ2-7; 8 nucleotides match TRBD1. Germline V CDR1 and CDR2: SNHLY, FYNNEI. Trimming took 4 bases from V and 2 from J; bases not matched to a gene: 4. This CDR3 spans 14 amino acids. Here the CDR3 DNA reads TGTGCCAGCAGTGTATCACAGGGGGCCTACGAGCAGTACTTC. Translating it yields CASSVSQGAYEQYF.

The chain combines TRBV15 with TRBJ1-4; TRBD1 aligns across 9 bases. This CDR3 has 18 residues. With 3 bases clipped from V and 7 bases from J, the junction kept 15 bases outside the gene matches. CDR1 is LNHNV, CDR2 YYDKDF, per germline (reference sequence). CDR3 in amino acids: CATSRGTGSFSGGEKLFF. The CDR3 DNA follows: TGTGCCACCAGCAGGGGGACAGGGAGTTTTAGTGGAGGTGAAAAACTGTTTTTT.

V gene TRBV7-9 combines with J gene TRBJ2-5; possibly TRBD1 for D (6 bases). V shed 3 bases and J shed 4 bases, with 15 bases lying between them. The CDR3 contains 15 residues. Germline CDR1 SEHNR, CDR2 FQNEAQ (reference sequence). In DNA form, the CDR3 reads TGTGCCAGCAGCTTCCCGGGACAACCAAGAGAGACCCAGTACTTC. It codes for CASSFPGQPRETQYF.

This clone appeared once. A read error may produce the germline difference seen at one junction end. The rearrangement uses TRBV7-7 and TRBJ1-1, with D uncertain. Germline V lookup: CDR1 SSHAT, CDR2 FNYEAQ (reference sequence). CDR3 size: 13 residues. The CDR3 sequence: CASSLATNTEAFF. The CDR3 nucleotides read TGTGCTAGCAGCTTAGCGACGAACACTGAAGCTTTCTTT.

The chain carries TRBV5-6 and TRBJ1-5; tentative D call: TRBD1 (5 bases). CDR1 and CDR2 (germline): SGHDT, YYEEEE. Trimming took off 4 bases at V and 6 bases at J, with 23 bases between the two ends. This CDR3 has 17 amino acids. CDR3 sequence (DNA): TGTGCCAGCAGCCGGTTTGGGGAGGATTATAGGGGTCAGCCCCAGCATTTT. Amino acids: CASSRFGEDYRGQPQHF.

The rearrangement uses TRBV4-1 and TRBJ2-2; D is possibly TRBD2 (7 bases). V lost 2 bases and J lost 1, with 20 bases in between. This CDR3 is built from 19 residues. CDR1 and CDR2 from the germline V gene are MGHRA and YSYEKL. The CDR3 bases are TGCGCCAGCAGCCAATATCGGGCTTGGGGGGGCCAGAACACCGGGGAGCTGTTTTTT. Translation gives CASSQYRAWGGQNTGELFF.

This clone was picked up a small number of times. J is TRBJ2-7 and V is TRBV2; perhaps TRBD1 as D (5 bases). CDR3 length: 12 residues. The V end was cut by 6 bases, the J end by 3 bases, with 9 bases between. Per the germline V gene, CDR1 is SNHLY and CDR2 is FYNNEI. The CDR3 DNA follows: TGTGCCAGCAGCGTTCAGGGCTACGAGCAGTACTTC. It encodes CASSVQGYEQYF.

This clone was seen only once. This rearrangement joins TRBV19 to TRBJ1-2; D is unclear. Germline V gene data show CDR1 as LNHDA and CDR2 as SQIVND (reference sequence). V was pared by 2 bases and J by 4 bases, with 11 bases between. The CDR3 totals 14 residues. In DNA form, the CDR3 reads TGTGCCAGTAGTATAATATCGTCCAGCTATGGCTACACCTTC. Translating gives CASSIISSSYGYTF. Complete variable domain (other parts from reference TRBV19 and TRBJ1-2): DGGITQSPKYLFRKEGQNVTLSCEQNLNHDAMYWYRQDPGQGLRLIYYSQIVNDFQKGDIAEGYSVSREKKESFPLTVTSAQKNPTAFYLCASSIISSSYGYTFGSGTRLTVV.

The chain employs TRBV4-2 and TRBJ1-1; 9 positions agree with TRBD1. Trimming removed 0 bases from V and 11 bases from J; junction bases left unmatched: 7. The germline CDR1 and CDR2 sequences are LGHNA and YNFKEQ. This CDR3 has 14 residues. CDR3 protein: CASSQDGTGPRAFF. The CDR3 DNA reads TGTGCCAGCAGCCAAGATGGGACAGGGCCTAGGGCTTTCTTT.

Notes on this clone: Its ends do not fully match the called genes, so a read error is possible. The chain combines TRBV10-2 with TRBJ2-3; 10 nucleotides line up with TRBD2. CDR1 and CDR2 (germline): WSHSY, SAAADI. The CDR3 sequence is 12 residues long. CDR3: CASSSSGGAWDF. As DNA, the CDR3 is TGCGCCAGCAGTTCAAGCGGGGGGGCTTGGGACTTT.

The rearrangement links TRBV5-1 to TRBJ1-1; D is possibly TRBD1 (5 bases). V was cut by 4 bases and J by 2 bases, with 18 bases left in between. CDR1 and CDR2 (germline): SGHRS, YFSETQ. The CDR3 sequence is 16 residues long. The CDR3 spells CASSGGSGDGNTEAFF. Here the CDR3 DNA reads TGCGCCAGCAGCGGGGGGTCAGGAGACGGCAACACTGAAGCTTTCTTT.

This clone has just a few counts. One junction end disagrees with the germline gene, perhaps due to a read error. This sequence joins TRBV7-7 and TRBJ1-1; D unclear. CDR1 is SSHAT and CDR2 is FNYEAQ in the germline V gene (reference sequence). This CDR3 contains 13 residues. The CDR3 protein is CASSFAEDTEAFF. In DNA, the CDR3 is TGTGCTAGCAGCTTCGCGGAGGACACTGAAGCTTTCTTT.

This clone was found once. V is TRBV5-4 and J is TRBJ1-6, with D possibly TRBD1 on 6 matching bases. Germline V gene sequence: CDR1 SGHNT, CDR2 YYREEE (reference sequence). V shed 0 bases and J shed 7 bases, with 11 bases lying between them. The CDR3 length is 15 residues. CDR3 region: CASSLADRRNSPLHF. DNA for the CDR3: TGTGCCAGCAGCTTGGCCGACAGGCGAAATTCACCCCTCCACTTT.

The genes are TRBV10-1 and TRBJ1-1; no clear D. Trimming shortened V by 8 bases and J by 3 bases, and 10 bases separated the two germline ends. The CDR3 consists of 12 residues. Looked up from germline, CDR1 is WNHNN and CDR2 is SYGVQD (reference sequence). The CDR3 loop is CASGSGDTEAFF. CDR3 DNA: TGCGCCAGCGGGAGTGGGGACACTGAAGCTTTCTTT.

The table lists this clone with a few counts. The genes are TRBV20-1 and TRBJ2-1; no definite D call. This CDR3 spans 11 amino acids. V lost 3 bases to trimming and J lost 6 bases, with 6 bases between them. Germline-derived CDR1 and CDR2 are DFQATT and SNEGSKA (reference sequence). In nucleotides, the CDR3 is TGCAGTGCTAGGACGAGCAATGAGCAGTTCTTC. Protein product: CSARTSNEQFF.

This clone has only one observation. The chain links TRBV6-6 to TRBJ2-3, with D maybe TRBD2 (5 bases). V was shortened by 3 bases and J by 6 bases, with 13 bases between the two germline ends. The CDR3 length is 14 residues. The germline V gene has CDR1 MNHNY and CDR2 SVGAGI (reference sequence). The CDR3, as DNA: TGTGCCAGCAGTTATTTGGGAGCCAGGGATACGCAGTATTTT. Its translation: CASSYLGARDTQYF.

This clone was seen just once. The rearrangement links TRBV28 to TRBJ2-1; unclear D gene. This CDR3 has 16 residues. Germline V gives CDR1 MDHEN, CDR2 SYDVKM. V dropped 3 bases and J dropped 0 bases, with 12 bases sitting between them. CDR3 sequence (DNA): TGTGCCAGCAGTTTGTTAATGCGCGGCTCCTACAATGAGCAGTTCTTC. Its translation is CASSLLMRGSYNEQFF.

The chain couples TRBV6-1 to TRBJ1-3; 7 bases are a match to TRBD1. V was pared by 5 bases and J by 0 bases, with 4 bases of the junction left unmatched. Looked up from germline, CDR1 is MNHNS and CDR2 is SASEGT. CDR3 size: 15 residues. The CDR3 coding sequence is TGTGCCAGCAGTAGACAGGGTAACTCTGGAAACACCATATATTTT. It translates to CASSRQGNSGNTIYF.

There are a few counts of this clone. This chain links TRBV5-4 with TRBJ2-3; TRBD2 agrees at 7 bases. Germline values: CDR1 SGHNT, CDR2 YYREEE (reference sequence). V lost 4 bases to trimming and J lost 2 bases; unmatched junction nucleotides: 10. This CDR3 region has 16 residues. Here the CDR3 DNA reads TGTGCCAGCAGCCCTAACGGCGGGGGTTCCACAGATACGCAGTATTTT. Protein sequence: CASSPNGGGSTDTQYF.

The rearrangement uses TRBV11-2 and TRBJ2-4, with 7 positions matching TRBD2. V lost 7 bases to trimming and J lost 1 base; unmatched junction nucleotides: 10. Per the germline V gene, CDR1 is SGHAT and CDR2 is FQNNGV. The CDR3 runs to 16 residues. CDR3 nucleotides: TGTGCCAGCAACACCGTAGCGGGTGGTGCCAAAAACATTCAGTACTTC. This sequence encodes CASNTVAGGAKNIQYF.

This clone appeared once. The V call is TRBV28, the J call TRBJ1-2, with D unresolved. CDR1 is MDHEN, CDR2 SYDVKM, per germline. CDR3 length: 13 amino acids. V lost 2 bases and J lost 1, with 5 bases in between. The CDR3 is CASSLAVNYGYTF. For the CDR3, the DNA is TGTGCCAGCAGTTTAGCTGTTAACTATGGCTACACCTTC.

The rearrangement links TRBV18 to TRBJ2-2; 7 nucleotides match TRBD2. Germline V gives CDR1 KGHSH, CDR2 LQKENI. The V gene end was trimmed by 1 base and the J gene end by 6 bases; junction bases not matched to a gene: 11. This CDR3 is 17 amino acids long. The CDR3 region is CASSPQPRTSGSGELFF. The CDR3 nucleotides read TGTGCCAGCTCACCACAACCTCGGACTAGTGGGTCCGGGGAGCTGTTTTTT. The full variable domain, rest sourced from reference TRBV18 and TRBJ2-2, is NAGVMQNPRHLVRRRGQEARLRCSPMKGHSHVYWYRQLPEEGLKFMVYLQKENIIDESGMPKERFSAEFPKEGPSILRIQQVVRGDSAAYFCASSPQPRTSGSGELFFGEGSRLTVL.

The gene calls are TRBV10-3 and TRBJ1-3; D might be TRBD1 (5 bases). Germline V gene sequence: CDR1 ENHRY, CDR2 SYGVKD. The V and J ends lost 2 bases and 0 bases respectively, with 14 bases between them. The CDR3 is 17 residues long. For the CDR3, the DNA is TGTGCCATCAGTGAGCTTCAGGGATTGAGCTCTGGAAACACCATATATTTT. Protein: CAISELQGLSSGNTIYF.